These 19 T cell receptor beta chains share one sample of origin, sequenced in a study of molecular identifiers for immune sequencing clone quantification. TCRdb used MiXCR to reprocess the PCR reads, holding one entry per CDR3 protein. The sample lists 250,000 to 350,000 distinct CDR3 sequences, about a fifth occurring once. The sequencing input was naive CD8+ T cells from blood, with Jurkat cell RNA spiked in. Subset described: FACS-sorted CD8+CD4-CCR7+CD45RA+ naive T cells. The source is a human donor in good health. Some libraries in this study had Jurkat cell RNA spiked in.

This clonotype was found a few times. V gene TRBV20-1 combines with J gene TRBJ2-7; TRBD1 aligns across 7 bases. The CDR3 sequence is 12 residues long. Trimming at V came to 2 bases and at J to 2 bases, leaving 0 bases not matched to a gene. Germline V gene sequence: CDR1 DFQATT, CDR2 SNEGSKA (reference sequence). The chain's CDR3 is CSARQGAYEQYF. The CDR3 DNA is TGCAGTGCTAGACAGGGGGCCTACGAGCAGTACTTC.

This clonotype occurred a few times. This chain links TRBV12-3 or TRBV12-4 with TRBJ1-5; tentative D call: TRBD1 (5 bases). The CDR3 covers 14 residues. The V end lost 5 bases, the J end lost 2 bases, and 10 bases lay between the germline ends. In DNA, the CDR3 is TGTGCCAGCAGTCGGGACGGGGGCAATCAGCCCCAGCATTTT. This codes for CASSRDGGNQPQHF.

This clonotype has ten or more counts. CDR3 bases: TGTGCCAGCAGCCCTGTAGCGGGGGAAGGAGATACGCAGTATTTT. Translating it yields CASSPVAGEGDTQYF. This sequence joins TRBV7-8 and TRBJ2-3, with TRBD2 matching 9 bases. Germline values: CDR1 SGHVS, CDR2 FQNEAQ. J gave up 5 bases and V 5 bases, and 8 bases lay outside the gene matches. The CDR3 has 15 residues. The complete variable domain, with remaining parts taken from reference TRBV7-8 and TRBJ2-3, reads GAGVSQSPRYKVAKRGQDVALRCDPISGHVSLFWYQQALGQGPEFLTYFQNEAQLDKSGLPSDRFFAERPEGSVSTLKIQRTQQEDSAVYLCASSPVAGEGDTQYFGPGTRLTVL.

This clonotype was detected ten times or more. The V call is TRBV9, the J call TRBJ1-5; TRBD1 is a possible D gene (6 bases). The V end was cut by 4 bases, the J end by 3 bases, with 14 bases between. CDR1 and CDR2 from the germline V gene are SGDLS and YYNGEE. The CDR3 runs to 15 residues. The CDR3 sequence: CASSSGGQNNQPQHF. The CDR3, as DNA: TGTGCCAGCAGCTCCGGGGGGCAAAACAATCAGCCCCAGCATTTT.

Ten or more counts support this clonotype. V gene TRBV4-1 combines with J gene TRBJ1-1; D is undetermined. In germline, CDR1 is MGHRA, CDR2 YSYEKL. V was trimmed by 2 bases and J by 5 bases, leaving 15 bases between them. The CDR3 length is 15 residues. CDR3 sequence: CASSQSEGRSTEAFF. Here the CDR3 DNA reads TGCGCCAGCAGCCAATCCGAGGGAAGGTCTACTGAAGCTTTCTTT.

Many counts were recorded for this clonotype. The chain couples TRBV25-1 to TRBJ2-5, with TRBD2 as a possible D gene (6 bases). V was shortened by 3 bases and J by 4 bases, with 21 bases between the two germline ends. Per germline, CDR1 MGHDK and CDR2 SYGVNS. This CDR3 is 17 amino acids long. The DNA for the CDR3 is TGTGCCAGCAGTGAGGCCGACAGTTGGGGGGTCGGAGAGACCCAGTACTTC. The encoded protein is CASSEADSWGVGETQYF.

This clonotype has at least ten counts. This chain uses TRBV20-1 with TRBJ1-1, with a tentative D call TRBD1 (5 bases). Germline V lookup: CDR1 DFQATT, CDR2 SNEGSKA (reference sequence). This CDR3 is built from 14 residues. V lost 1 base and J 4 bases, leaving 13 bases between the germline ends. The CDR3 protein is CSARAGLRSTEAFF. As DNA, the CDR3 is TGCAGTGCTAGAGCGGGACTACGGAGCACTGAAGCTTTCTTT.

Worth noting for this clonotype: This clone may be a read error of a much larger clone one base away. The chain recombines TRBV7-2 with TRBJ1-1, with a weak D call TRBD1 (5 bases). This CDR3 has 13 amino acids. CDR1 and CDR2 from the germline V gene are SGHTA and FQGNSA. V was trimmed by 5 bases and J by 8 bases, leaving 15 bases between them. Written as DNA, the CDR3 is TGTGCCAGCAGCCCCGCCCCGGGGGTGGAAGCTTTCTTT. It codes for CASSPAPGVEAFF. Variable domain in full (rest from reference TRBV7-2 and TRBJ1-1): GAGVSQSPSNKVTEKGKDVELRCDPISGHTALYWYRQSLGQGLEFLIYFQGNSAPDKSGLPSDRFSAERTGGSVSTLTIQRTQQEDSAVYLCASSPAPGVEAFFGQGTRLTVV.

As to this clonotype: One end of the junction does not line up with germline, which may come from a read error. The chain uses TRBV18 and TRBJ1-1; no firm D call. This CDR3 has 12 amino acids. In germline, CDR1 is KGHSH, CDR2 LQKENI. CDR3 loop: CASPPSLSEAFF. The CDR3 bases are TGTGCCAGCCCACCCTCGTTATCTGAAGCTTTCTTT.

This clonotype was counted at least ten times. This chain connects TRBV9 to TRBJ2-7, with D maybe TRBD2 (5 bases). CDR3 length equals 13 residues. Germline values: CDR1 SGDLS, CDR2 YYNGEE. The V end was cut by 0 bases, the J end by 7 bases, with 11 bases between. In DNA, the CDR3 is TGTGCCAGCAGCGTAGTAGGTGGCGGGGAGCAGTACTTC. Its protein product is CASSVVGGGEQYF.

Points on this clonotype: This may stem from a read error, because a much larger clone lies one nucleotide away. The chain has TRBV13 and TRBJ2-5; D uncertain. Per the germline V gene, CDR1 is PRHDT and CDR2 is FYEKMQ (reference sequence). The CDR3 contains 15 residues. V was shortened by 5 bases and J by 5 bases, with 18 bases between the two germline ends. In DNA form, the CDR3 reads TGTGCCAGCAGCCCACGAGGCAGGTGGATTGAGACCCAGTACTTC. Translated: CASSPRGRWIETQYF. The entire variable domain, with the rest obtained from reference TRBV13 and TRBJ2-5, is as follows: AAGVIQSPRHLIKEKRETATLKCYPIPRHDTVYWYQQGPGQDPQFLISFYEKMQSDKGSIPDRFSAQQFSDYHSELNMSSLELGDSALYFCASSPRGRWIETQYFGPGTRLLVL.

This clonotype has only a few counts. A much larger clone differs by one base, so this may be a read error. The J gene is TRBJ1-5, the V gene TRBV19; D is uncertain. Trimming removed 8 bases at V and 9 bases at J, with 14 bases between. This CDR3 contains 12 residues. Looked up from germline, CDR1 is LNHDA and CDR2 is SQIVND (reference sequence). The CDR3 DNA is TGTGCCAGTGAAGGCGGCGGTCGGCCCCAGCATTTT. This encodes CASEGGGRPQHF.

A word on this clonotype: The final CDR3 position lacks the conserved phenylalanine or tryptophan, pointing to a likely read error. The rearrangement joins TRBV29-1 to TRBJ2-7; TRBD2 agrees at 9 bases. In germline, CDR1 is SQVTM, CDR2 ANQGSEA. The CDR3 consists of 14 residues. CDR3 in amino acids: CNVEYAGGRYEQYS. In DNA form, the CDR3 reads TGCAACGTTGAGTACGCGGGAGGGAGGTACGAGCAGTACTCC.

This clonotype occurred many times. This rearrangement joins TRBV7-2 to TRBJ2-7, with D perhaps TRBD1 or TRBD2 (5 bases each). Trimming pared 5 bases from V and 0 bases from J, leaving 17 bases between. Germline CDR1 SGHTA, CDR2 FQGNSA. This CDR3 spans 16 amino acids. CDR3 loop: CASSPAGSSASYEQYF. CDR3 in DNA: TGTGCCAGCAGCCCAGCAGGGAGTAGCGCCTCCTACGAGCAGTACTTC.

This clonotype was found many times. The chain couples TRBV28 to TRBJ2-7; tentative D call: TRBD2 (6 bases). This CDR3 contains 13 residues. V shed 5 bases and J shed 6 bases, with 14 bases lying between them. Germline V gene lookup returns CDR1 MDHEN and CDR2 SYDVKM. CDR3 in DNA: TGTGCCAGCAGTCGGAGGGGTCTAGGCGAGCAGTACTTC. Translating gives CASSRRGLGEQYF.

This clonotype has ten or more counts. The chain links TRBV13 to TRBJ2-3; 10 nucleotides line up with TRBD2. Per the germline V gene, CDR1 is PRHDT and CDR2 is FYEKMQ (reference sequence). Germline trimming cut 6 bases from V and 0 bases from J; bases unmatched to any gene: 9. The CDR3 consists of 17 residues. The CDR3 nucleotides read TGTGCCAGCAGTAAGCTTACTAGCGGGGCTAGCACAGATACGCAGTATTTT. Translated: CASSKLTSGASTDTQYF.

This clonotype was detected a few times. The chain employs TRBV7-9 and TRBJ2-7; D is perhaps TRBD1 (5 bases). Germline loops: CDR1 SEHNR, CDR2 FQNEAQ (reference sequence). The CDR3 has 15 residues. V lost 6 bases and J 5 bases, leaving 20 bases between the germline ends. The CDR3 protein is CASSHDSLHPDEQYF. The CDR3 region has the DNA TGTGCCAGCAGTCACGACAGCCTCCACCCGGACGAGCAGTACTTC.

About this clonotype itself: A much bigger clone sits one base away, suggesting this may be a read error. The chain joins TRBV6-5 to TRBJ1-6, with D uncertain. This CDR3 has 13 amino acids. The V gene's germline CDR1 is MNHEY and CDR2 SVGAGI. The CDR3 nucleotides read TGTGCCTGCAGTCCCAACGTCAATTCACCCCTCCACTTT. Protein: CACSPNVNSPLHF.

This clonotype appeared many times. The chain combines TRBV27 with TRBJ1-5, with D possibly TRBD1 on 6 matching bases. V was pared by 5 bases and J by 8 bases, with 13 bases between. This CDR3 comprises 13 residues. Germline CDR1 MNHEY, CDR2 SMNVEV (reference sequence). CDR3 sequence reads: CASSQGSIEPQHF. In DNA, the CDR3 is TGTGCCAGCAGTCAGGGGTCAATCGAGCCCCAGCATTTT.